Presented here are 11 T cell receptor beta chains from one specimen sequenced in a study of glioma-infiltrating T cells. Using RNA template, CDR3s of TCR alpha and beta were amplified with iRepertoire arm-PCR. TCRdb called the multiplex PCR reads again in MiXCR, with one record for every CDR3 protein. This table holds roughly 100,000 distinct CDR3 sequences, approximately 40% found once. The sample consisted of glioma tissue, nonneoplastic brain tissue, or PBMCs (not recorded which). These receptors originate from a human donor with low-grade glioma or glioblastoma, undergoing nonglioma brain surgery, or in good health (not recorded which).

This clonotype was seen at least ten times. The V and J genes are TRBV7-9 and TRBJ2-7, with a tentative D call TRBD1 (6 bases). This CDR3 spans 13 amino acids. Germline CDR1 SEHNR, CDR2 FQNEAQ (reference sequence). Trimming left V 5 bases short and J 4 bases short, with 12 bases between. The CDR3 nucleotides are TGTGCCAGCAGCCTAAAGACAGGATACGAGCAGTACTTC. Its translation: CASSLKTGYEQYF. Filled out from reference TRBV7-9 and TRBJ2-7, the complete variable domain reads DTGVSQNPRHKITKRGQNVTFRCDPISEHNRLYWYRQTLGQGPEFLTYFQNEAQLEKSRLLSDRFSAERPKGSFSTLEIQRTEQGDSAMYLCASSLKTGYEQYFGPGTRLTVT.

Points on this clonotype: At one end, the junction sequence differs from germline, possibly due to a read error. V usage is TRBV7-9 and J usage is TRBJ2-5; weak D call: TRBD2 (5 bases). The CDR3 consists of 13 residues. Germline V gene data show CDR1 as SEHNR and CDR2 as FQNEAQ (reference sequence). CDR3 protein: CASSLLEKGTQYF. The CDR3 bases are TGTGCAAGCAGCCTACTAGAAAAGGGGACCCAGTACTTC.

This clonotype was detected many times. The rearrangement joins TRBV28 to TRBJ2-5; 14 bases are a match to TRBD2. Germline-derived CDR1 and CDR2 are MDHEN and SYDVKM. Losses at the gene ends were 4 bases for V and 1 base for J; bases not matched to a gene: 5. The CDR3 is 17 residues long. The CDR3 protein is CASSSGLAGALQETQYF. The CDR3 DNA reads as TGTGCCAGCAGTTCGGGACTAGCGGGGGCTCTCCAAGAGACCCAGTACTTC.

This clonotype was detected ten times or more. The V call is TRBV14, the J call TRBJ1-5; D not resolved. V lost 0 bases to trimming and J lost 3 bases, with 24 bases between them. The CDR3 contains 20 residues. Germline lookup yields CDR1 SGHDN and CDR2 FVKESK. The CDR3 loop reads CASSQEWNRRPVTHNQPQHF. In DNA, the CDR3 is TGTGCCAGCAGCCAAGAATGGAACAGACGACCAGTCACGCACAATCAGCCCCAGCATTTT.

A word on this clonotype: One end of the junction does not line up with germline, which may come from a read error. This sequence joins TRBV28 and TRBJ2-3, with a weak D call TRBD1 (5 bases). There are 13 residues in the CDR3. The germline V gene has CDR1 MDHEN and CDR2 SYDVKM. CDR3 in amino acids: CASSLRGADTQCF. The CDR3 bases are TGTGCCAGCAGTTTAAGGGGCGCAGATACGCAGTGTTTT. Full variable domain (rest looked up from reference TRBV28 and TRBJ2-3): DVKVTQSSRYLVKRTGEKVFLECVQDMDHENMFWYRQDPGLGLRLIYFSYDVKMKEKGDIPEGYSVSREKKERFSLILESASTNQTSMYLCASSLRGADTQCFGPGTRLTVL.

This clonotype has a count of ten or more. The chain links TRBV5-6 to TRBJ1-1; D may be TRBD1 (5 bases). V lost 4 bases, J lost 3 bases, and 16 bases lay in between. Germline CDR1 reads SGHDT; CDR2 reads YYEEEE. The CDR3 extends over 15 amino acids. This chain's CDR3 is CASSGTQGDYTEAFF. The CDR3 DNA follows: TGTGCCAGCAGCGGAACCCAGGGAGATTACACTGAAGCTTTCTTT.

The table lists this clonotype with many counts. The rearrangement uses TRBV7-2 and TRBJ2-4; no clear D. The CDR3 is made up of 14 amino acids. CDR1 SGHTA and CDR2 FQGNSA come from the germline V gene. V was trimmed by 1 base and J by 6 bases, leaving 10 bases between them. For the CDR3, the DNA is TGTGCCAGCAGCTTAGGGATAGCCTTAAACATTCAGTACTTC. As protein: CASSLGIALNIQYF.

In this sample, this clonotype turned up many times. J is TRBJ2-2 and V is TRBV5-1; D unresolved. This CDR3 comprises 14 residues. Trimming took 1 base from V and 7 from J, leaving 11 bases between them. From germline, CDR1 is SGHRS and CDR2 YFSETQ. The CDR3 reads CASSLFLVDGELFF. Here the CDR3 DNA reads TGCGCCAGCAGCTTGTTCCTAGTAGACGGGGAGCTGTTTTTT.

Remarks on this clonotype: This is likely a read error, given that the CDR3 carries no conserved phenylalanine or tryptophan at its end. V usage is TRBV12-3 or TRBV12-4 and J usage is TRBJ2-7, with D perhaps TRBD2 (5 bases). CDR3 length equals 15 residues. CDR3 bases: TGTGCCGCAAACGGGGTCCGCACACTCTCCCACGAGCAGTACATC. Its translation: CAANGVRTLSHEQYI.

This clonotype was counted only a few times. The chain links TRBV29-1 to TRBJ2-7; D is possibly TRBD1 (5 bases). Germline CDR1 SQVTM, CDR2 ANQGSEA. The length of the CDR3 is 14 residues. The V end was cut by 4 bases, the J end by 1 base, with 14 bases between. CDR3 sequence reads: CSVARAGFSYEQYF. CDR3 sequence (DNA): TGCAGCGTTGCCCGGGCAGGGTTTTCCTACGAGCAGTACTTC.

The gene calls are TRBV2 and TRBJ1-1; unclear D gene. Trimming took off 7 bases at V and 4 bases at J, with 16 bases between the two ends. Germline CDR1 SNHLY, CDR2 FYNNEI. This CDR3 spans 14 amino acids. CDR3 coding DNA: TGTGCCAGCACCGAATCCCCGACCGGCACTGAAGCTTTCTTT. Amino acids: CASTESPTGTEAFF.